The T cell receptor beta chain under discussion was sequenced for a study of T cell responses to AZD1222 COVID-19 vaccine. Regarding the study as a whole: Reportedly, close to half of spike-specific TCRs are directed against unmutated variant regions. The donors showed a predominance of white British ancestry and of females, with possible underestimation of clonal diversity.

Remarks on this clone: Its antigen is still unknown.

J gave up 11 bases and V 5 bases, and 8 bases lay outside the gene matches. The CDR3 loop spans 15 amino acids. Germline assignment: CDR1 SGHVS and CDR2 FQNEAQ. The repertoire was sequenced with immunoSEQ multiplex PCR; TCRdb's copy has only in-frame clones and lacks some. Counted here are some 110,000 clones, 86% occurring once; the ten biggest clones make up approximately 16%. Sequencing was performed on peripheral blood, taken 28 days after the second AZD1222 dose. The sequence was collected from an adult who received the AZD1222 COVID-19 vaccine. The V gene is TRBV7-8, the J gene TRBJ1-6, with 11 bases fitting TRBD1. The CDR3 nucleotides are TGTGCCAGCAGCGCCGGACAGGGGGCAACCACACCCCTCCACTTT. It codes for CASSAGQGATTPLHF.